This T cell receptor (beta chain) was profiled in a study of T cell responses to AZD1222 COVID-19 vaccine. Study overall: Second-dose timings of about 4 or about 12 weeks were pooled. Study results and limitations: Spike-specific TCRs gained breadth and depth after people received two AZD1222 doses. Donors skewed white British and female; clonal diversity was possibly underestimated.

This CDR3 comprises 12 residues. Germline loops: CDR1 KGHSH, CDR2 LQKENI. Trimming stripped 2 bases from V and 3 bases from J, with 5 bases between. To note about this clone: No antigen is known for it.

Profiled with immunoSEQ multiplex PCR; TCRdb holds only in-frame clones, not every one. Of 240,000 or so clones listed, roughly 93% are singletons. This clonotype was sampled from an adult in good health. V is TRBV18 and J is TRBJ2-7; D may correspond to TRBD1 or TRBD2 (5 bases each). The sample here was peripheral blood, taken on day 0 of AZD1222 vaccination. CDR3 bases: TGTGCCAGCTCACCAGGGGGCTACGAGCAGTACTTC. The encoded protein is CASSPGGYEQYF.